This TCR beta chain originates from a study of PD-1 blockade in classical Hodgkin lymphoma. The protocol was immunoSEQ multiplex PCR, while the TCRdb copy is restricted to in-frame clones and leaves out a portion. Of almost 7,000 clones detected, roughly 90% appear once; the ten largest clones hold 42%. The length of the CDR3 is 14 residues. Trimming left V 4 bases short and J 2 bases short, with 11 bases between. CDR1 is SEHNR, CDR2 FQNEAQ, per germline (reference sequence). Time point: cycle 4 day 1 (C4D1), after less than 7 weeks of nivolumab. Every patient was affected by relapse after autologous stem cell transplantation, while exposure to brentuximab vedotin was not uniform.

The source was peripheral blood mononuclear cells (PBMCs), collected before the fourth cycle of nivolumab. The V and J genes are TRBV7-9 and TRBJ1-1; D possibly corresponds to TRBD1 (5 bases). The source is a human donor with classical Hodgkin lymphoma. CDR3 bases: TGTGCCAGCAGCTCTCTGACAGCTAACACTGAAGCTTTCTTT. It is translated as CASSSLTANTEAFF. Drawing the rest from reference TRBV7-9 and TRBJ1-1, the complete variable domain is DTGVSQNPRHKITKRGQNVTFRCDPISEHNRLYWYRQTLGQGPEFLTYFQNEAQLEKSRLLSDRFSAERPKGSFSTLEIQRTEQGDSAMYLCASSSLTANTEAFFGQGTRLTVV.